This TCR beta chain was found in a study of T cell clonality in common variable immunodeficiency. Overall study results and limits: Shared TCRbeta clones were fewer between CVID subjects than controls. CVID subjects showed higher TCRbeta clonality than healthy controls. Authors noted CVID clonality's cause needs subpopulation repertoire sequencing.

The CDR3 loop spans 16 amino acids. The J segment lost 2 bases and the V segment lost 0 bases, leaving 2 bases of the junction unmatched. Germline loops: CDR1 SGHTA, CDR2 FQGNSA. Ten or more counts support this clone. What it recognizes is unknown. The read halts 3 residues ahead of the CDR3 end, with the missing end drawn from the germline J gene. Equal genomic DNA amounts from CVID and control samples were sequenced. The repertoire was sequenced with immunoSEQ multiplex PCR; TCRdb's copy has only in-frame clones and lacks some. The sample holds some 50,000 clones, and no clone turns up only once. The chain recombines TRBV7-2 with TRBJ2-1; TRBD1 matches 9 bases. This receptor was taken from a person aged 18 to 75 in good health. The sequencing input was peripheral blood mononuclear cells. The part of the CDR3 DNA that was read is TGTGCCAGCAGCTTAGCTTGGGACAGGGCCTACAATGAG. Translating it yields CASSLAWDRAYNE. The full CDR3 protein reads CASSLAWDRAYNEQFF.